This T cell receptor beta chain was identified during a study of blood T cell repertoires in COVID-19. Overall study context: Samples came from the United States, Italy and Spain, spanning acute and convalescent COVID-19. PBMCs, B-cell-depleted T cells, or T cells provided the cDNA or gDNA that made up the material.

Per germline, CDR1 GTSNPN and CDR2 SVGIG (reference sequence). V was clipped by 3 bases and J by 7 bases, with 12 bases between them. The CDR3 spans 12 residues. As handled by the study authors: Nucleated cell number was recorded as an estimate derived from reference gene primer amplification. The table came from immunoSEQ multiplex PCR; TCRdb's copy has only in-frame clones and leaves some out. That table gives V, J and clone size, and the DNA gave D and trimming. The repertoire holds 180,000 or so clones, 70% to 90% seen once, with 7% to 7.5% in the top ten. This rearrangement joins TRBV30 to TRBJ1-1; a possible D gene is TRBD1 (5 bases). This receptor was identified in a woman older than 75 in a cohort sampled during active or convalescent COVID-19. Sequencing was performed on peripheral blood. In DNA, the CDR3 is TGTGCCTGGAGCCGGGGGGGAAATGAAGCTTTCTTT. It is translated as CAWSRGGNEAFF.